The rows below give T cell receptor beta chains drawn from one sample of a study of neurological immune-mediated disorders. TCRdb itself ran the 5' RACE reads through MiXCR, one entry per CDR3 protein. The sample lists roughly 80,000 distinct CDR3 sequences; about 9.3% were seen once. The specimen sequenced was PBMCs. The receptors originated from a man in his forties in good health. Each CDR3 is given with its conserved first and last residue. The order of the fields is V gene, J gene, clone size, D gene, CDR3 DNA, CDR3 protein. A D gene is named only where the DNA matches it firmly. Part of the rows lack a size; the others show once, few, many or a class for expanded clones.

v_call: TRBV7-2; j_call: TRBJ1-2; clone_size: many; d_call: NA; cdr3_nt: TGTGCCAGCAGCTCAATTAGGGCAGCCAATAACTATGGCTACACCTTC; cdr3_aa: CASSSIRAANNYGYTF
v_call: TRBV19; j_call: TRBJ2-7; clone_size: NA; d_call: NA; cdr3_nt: TGTGCCAGTCGCCCCTCCGGGGGTGACTACGAGCAGTACTTC; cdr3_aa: CASRPSGGDYEQYF
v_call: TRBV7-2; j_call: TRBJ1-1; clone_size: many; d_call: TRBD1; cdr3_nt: TGTGCCAGCAGCCTAGGGGGAGGGACAGGTGAAGCTTTCTTT; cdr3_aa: CASSLGGGTGEAFF
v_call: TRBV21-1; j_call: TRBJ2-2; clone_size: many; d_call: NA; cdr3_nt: TGTGTCCATAGACTCACCGGGGAGCTGTTTTTT; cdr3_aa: CVHRLTGELFF
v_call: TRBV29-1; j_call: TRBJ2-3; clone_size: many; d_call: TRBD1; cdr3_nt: TGCAGCGTAGACAGGGAAGATACGCAGTATTTT; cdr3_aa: CSVDREDTQYF
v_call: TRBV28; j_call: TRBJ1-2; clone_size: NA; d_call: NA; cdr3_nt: TGTGCCAGCAGTGCCGGCGTCTCGAATGGCTACACCTTC; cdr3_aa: CASSAGVSNGYTF
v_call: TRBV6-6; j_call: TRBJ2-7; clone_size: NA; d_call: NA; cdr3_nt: TGTGCCAGCAGTCCCGAGGACAGAACCTACGAGCAGTACTTC; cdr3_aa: CASSPEDRTYEQYF
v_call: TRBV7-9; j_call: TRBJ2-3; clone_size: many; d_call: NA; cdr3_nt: TGTGCCAGCAGCTTAGTTATTGGTACAGATACGCAGTATTTT; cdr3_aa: CASSLVIGTDTQYF
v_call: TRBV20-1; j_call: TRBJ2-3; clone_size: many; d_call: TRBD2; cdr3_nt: TGCAGTGCCAACACCCCGGGACTAGCTGTCACAGATACGCAGTATTTT; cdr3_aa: CSANTPGLAVTDTQYF
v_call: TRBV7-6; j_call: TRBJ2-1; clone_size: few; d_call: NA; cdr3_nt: TGTGCCAGCAGCTTAGGAGAGGGTGAGCAGTTCTTC; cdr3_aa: CASSLGEGEQFF
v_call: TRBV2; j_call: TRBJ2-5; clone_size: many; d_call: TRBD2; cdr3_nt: TGTGCCGGGACTAGCGGGGGCCTCCAAGAGACCCAGTACTTC; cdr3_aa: CAGTSGGLQETQYF
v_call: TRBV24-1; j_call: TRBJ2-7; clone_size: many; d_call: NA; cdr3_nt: TGTGCCACCACCACCCTTACCTTTCAACTTCACTACGAGCAGTACTTC; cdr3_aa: CATTTLTFQLHYEQYF
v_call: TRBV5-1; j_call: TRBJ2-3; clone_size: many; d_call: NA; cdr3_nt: TGCGCCAGCAGCTTGGCCATCGTGAATACGCAGTATTTT; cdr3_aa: CASSLAIVNTQYF
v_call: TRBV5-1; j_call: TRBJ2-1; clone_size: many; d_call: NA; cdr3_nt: TGCGCCAGCAGCTTGTTCTCGGGACGGTACAATGAGCAGTTCTTC; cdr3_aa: CASSLFSGRYNEQFF
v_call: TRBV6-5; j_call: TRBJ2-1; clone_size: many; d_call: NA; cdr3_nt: TGTGCCAGCAGTTACTCGACTGGCTTAGGTGGACGGAGTGAGCAGTTCTTC; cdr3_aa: CASSYSTGLGGRSEQFF
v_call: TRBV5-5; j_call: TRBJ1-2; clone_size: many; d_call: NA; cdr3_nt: TGTGCCAGCAGCTTAAGGGGCAACTATGGCTACACCTTC; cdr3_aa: CASSLRGNYGYTF
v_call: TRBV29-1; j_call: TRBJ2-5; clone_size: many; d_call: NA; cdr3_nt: TGCAGCGTTGAATTGGAGACCCAGTACTTC; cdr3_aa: CSVELETQYF
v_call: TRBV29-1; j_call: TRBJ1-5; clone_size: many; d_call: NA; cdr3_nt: TGCAGCGCACGCCGGGACCGCTATCAGCCCCAGCATTTT; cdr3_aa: CSARRDRYQPQHF
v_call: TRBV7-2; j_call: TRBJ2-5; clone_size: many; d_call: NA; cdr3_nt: TGTGCCAGCAGATTACGTCAAGGTAGCGGAGAGACCCAGTACTTC; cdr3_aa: CASRLRQGSGETQYF
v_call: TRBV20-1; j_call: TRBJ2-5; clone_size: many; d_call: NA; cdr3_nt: TGCAGTGCTGGCCCCTGGGGTGGGTCGGAGACCCAGTACTTC; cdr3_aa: CSAGPWGGSETQYF
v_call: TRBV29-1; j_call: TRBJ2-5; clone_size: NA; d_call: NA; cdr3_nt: TGCAGCGTTGAAGAGGCAGAGACCCCGTACTTC; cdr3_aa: CSVEEAETPYF
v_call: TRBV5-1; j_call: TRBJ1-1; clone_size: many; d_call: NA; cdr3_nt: TGCGCCAGCAGCTCCGGACAAACGAACACTGAAGCTTTCTTT; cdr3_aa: CASSSGQTNTEAFF
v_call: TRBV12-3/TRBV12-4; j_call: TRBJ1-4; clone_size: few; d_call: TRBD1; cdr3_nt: TGTGCCAGCAGTCCAGGACAGGGGGCAACTAATGAAAAACTGTTTTTT; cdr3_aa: CASSPGQGATNEKLFF
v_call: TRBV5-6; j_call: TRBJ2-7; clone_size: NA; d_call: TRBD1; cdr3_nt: TGTTCCAGCAGCCCCCGGACAGGGGTTGGTGAGCAGTACTTC; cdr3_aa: CSSSPRTGVGEQYF
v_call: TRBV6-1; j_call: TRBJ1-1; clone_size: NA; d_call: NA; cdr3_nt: TGTGCCAGCACTTGGATGCCCCTCGGAGGGAACACTGAAGCTTTCTTT; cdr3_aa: CASTWMPLGGNTEAFF
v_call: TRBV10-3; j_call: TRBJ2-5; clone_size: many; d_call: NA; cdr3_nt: TGTGCCACCTCTGGAGCCCCGAACCAAGAGACCCAGTACTTC; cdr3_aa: CATSGAPNQETQYF
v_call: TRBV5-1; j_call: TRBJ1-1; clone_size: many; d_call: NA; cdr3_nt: TGCGCCAGCAGCCCTCGCCCAGGGATTGGGAACACTGAAGCTTTCTTT; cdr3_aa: CASSPRPGIGNTEAFF
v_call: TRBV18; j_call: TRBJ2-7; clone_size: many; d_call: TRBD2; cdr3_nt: TGTGCCAGCCGAGGAGGGAGCGGGGGTAGCTCCTACGAGCAGTACTTC; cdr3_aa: CASRGGSGGSSYEQYF
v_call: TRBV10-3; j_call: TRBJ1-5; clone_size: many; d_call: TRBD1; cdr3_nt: TGTGCCATCAGTGAGTCGTCAGGGGGGCAGCCCCAGCATTTT; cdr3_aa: CAISESSGGQPQHF
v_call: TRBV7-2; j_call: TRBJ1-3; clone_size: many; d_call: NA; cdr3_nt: TGTGCCAGCCGGGGTTGGTCTGGAAACACCATATATTTT; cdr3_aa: CASRGWSGNTIYF
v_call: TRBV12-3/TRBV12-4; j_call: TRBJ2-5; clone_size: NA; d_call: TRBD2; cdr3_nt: TGTGCCAGCAGCGACCTTCCCGGGACTAGCAAAGAGACCCAGTACTTC; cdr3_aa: CASSDLPGTSKETQYF
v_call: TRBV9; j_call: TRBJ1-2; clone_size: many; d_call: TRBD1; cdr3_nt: TGTGCCAGCAGCGCGGGGACAGGGGGCATGTCTACTAACTATGGCTACACCTTC; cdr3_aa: CASSAGTGGMSTNYGYTF
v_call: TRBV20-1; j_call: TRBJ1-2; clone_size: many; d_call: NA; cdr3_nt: TGCAGTGCTAGTGTGGGGGAAACTTTGTGGGGCTATGGCTACACCTTC; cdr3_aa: CSASVGETLWGYGYTF
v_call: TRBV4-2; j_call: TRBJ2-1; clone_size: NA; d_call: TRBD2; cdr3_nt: TGTGCCAGCAGCCAAGATGCGATGGCGGGAGCCCATCATGAGCAGTTCTTC; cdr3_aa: CASSQDAMAGAHHEQFF
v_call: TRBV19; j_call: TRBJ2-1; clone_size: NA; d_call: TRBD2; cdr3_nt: TGTGCCAGTAGGATGCGTGGCGGGGGGAATGAGCAGTTCTTC; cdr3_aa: CASRMRGGGNEQFF
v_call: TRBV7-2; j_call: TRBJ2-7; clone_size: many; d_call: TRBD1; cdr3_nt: TGTGCCAGCAGCTTAGGGGGGACAGCCCTTGGCGAGCAGTACTTC; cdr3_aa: CASSLGGTALGEQYF
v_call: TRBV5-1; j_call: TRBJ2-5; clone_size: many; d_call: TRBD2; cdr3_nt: TGCGCCAGCAGTCGGAGCGGGAGGAGGGAGACCCAGTACTTC; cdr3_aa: CASSRSGRRETQYF
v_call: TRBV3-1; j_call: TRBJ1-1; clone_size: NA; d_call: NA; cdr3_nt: TGTGCCAGCAGCCACGGGACCGTGAACACTGAAGCTTTCTTT; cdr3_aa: CASSHGTVNTEAFF
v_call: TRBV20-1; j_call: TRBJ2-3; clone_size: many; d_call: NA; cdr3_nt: TGCAGTGCCCAGGGGGGCCGCGGCACAGATACGCAGTATTTT; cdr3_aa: CSAQGGRGTDTQYF
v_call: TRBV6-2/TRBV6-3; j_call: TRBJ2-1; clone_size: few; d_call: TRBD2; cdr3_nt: TGTGCCAGCAGCCGGGGTCCCGGGTCTAGCGGGATCAAGGGGAATGAGCAGTTCTTC; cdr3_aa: CASSRGPGSSGIKGNEQFF
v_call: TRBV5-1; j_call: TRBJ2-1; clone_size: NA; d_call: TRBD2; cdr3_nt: TGCGCCAGCAGCTTGACTGGCGGGAGCAATGAGCAGTTCTTC; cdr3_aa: CASSLTGGSNEQFF
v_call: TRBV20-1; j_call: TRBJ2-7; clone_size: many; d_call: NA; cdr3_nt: TGCAGTGCTAGGCTCCCGGTAGGTTTAGGGGAGCAGTACTTC; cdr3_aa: CSARLPVGLGEQYF
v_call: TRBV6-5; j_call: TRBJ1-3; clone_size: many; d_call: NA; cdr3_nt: TGTGCCAGCAGTTACGGCCAGCCAAGCTCTGGAAACACCATATATTTT; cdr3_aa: CASSYGQPSSGNTIYF
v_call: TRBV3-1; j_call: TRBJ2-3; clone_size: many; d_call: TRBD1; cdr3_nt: TGTGCCAGCAGCCACAAGGAATGGACAGGGAGTTTTACAGATACGCAGTATTTT; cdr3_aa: CASSHKEWTGSFTDTQYF
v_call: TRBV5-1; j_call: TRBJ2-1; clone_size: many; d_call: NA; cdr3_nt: TGCGCCAGCAGCCCACCGAGCTCCTACAATGAGCAGTTCTTC; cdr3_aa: CASSPPSSYNEQFF
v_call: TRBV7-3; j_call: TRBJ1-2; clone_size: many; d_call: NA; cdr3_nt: TGTGCCAGCAGCCCAGCGGGGGCTTCTGGCTACACCTTC; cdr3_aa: CASSPAGASGYTF
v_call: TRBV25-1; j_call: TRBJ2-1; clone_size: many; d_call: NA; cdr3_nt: TGTGCCAGCAGTGAAGCTGGGGACCAAATGATTAGGGGGCAGTTCTTC; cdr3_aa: CASSEAGDQMIRGQFF
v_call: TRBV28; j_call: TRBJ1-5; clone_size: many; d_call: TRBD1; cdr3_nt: TGTGCCAGCAGCGGACAGGGGGCAAGCAATCAGCCCCAGCATTTT; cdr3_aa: CASSGQGASNQPQHF
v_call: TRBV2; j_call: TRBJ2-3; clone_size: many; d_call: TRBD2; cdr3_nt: TGTGCCAGCAGACCACCGGGACTAGCGGAATTACTAACAGATACGCAGTATTTT; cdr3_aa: CASRPPGLAELLTDTQYF
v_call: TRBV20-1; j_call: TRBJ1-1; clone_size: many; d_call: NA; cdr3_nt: TGCAGTGCTAGAGATCTAGGGGACACTGAAGCTTTCTTT; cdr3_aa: CSARDLGDTEAFF
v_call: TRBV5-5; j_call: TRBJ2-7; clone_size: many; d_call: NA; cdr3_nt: TGTGCCAGCAGCTTCCCGGACAGAGGGCTCTACGAGCAGTACTTC; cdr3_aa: CASSFPDRGLYEQYF
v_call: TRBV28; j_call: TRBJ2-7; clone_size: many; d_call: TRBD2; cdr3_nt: TGTGCCAGCACCCATAGCGGGAGGGATGCCTACGAGCAGTACTTC; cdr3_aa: CASTHSGRDAYEQYF
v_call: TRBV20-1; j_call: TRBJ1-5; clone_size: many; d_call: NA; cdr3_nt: TGCAGTGCACCCCCCACAGGTCAAGGAAATCAGCCCCAGCATTTT; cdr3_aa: CSAPPTGQGNQPQHF